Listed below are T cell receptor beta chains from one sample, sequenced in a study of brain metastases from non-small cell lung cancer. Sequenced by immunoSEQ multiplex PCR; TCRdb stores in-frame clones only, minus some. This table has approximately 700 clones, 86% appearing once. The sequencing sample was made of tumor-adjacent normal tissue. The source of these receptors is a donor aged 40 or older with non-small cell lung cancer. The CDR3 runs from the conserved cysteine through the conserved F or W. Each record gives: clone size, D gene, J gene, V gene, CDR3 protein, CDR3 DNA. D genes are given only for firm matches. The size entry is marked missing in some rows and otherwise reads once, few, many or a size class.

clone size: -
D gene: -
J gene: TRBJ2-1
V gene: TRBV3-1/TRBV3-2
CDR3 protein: CASSLYRLRGYNEQFF
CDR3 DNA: TGTGCCAGCAGCCTCTATCGACTCCGGGGCTACAATGAGCAGTTCTTC

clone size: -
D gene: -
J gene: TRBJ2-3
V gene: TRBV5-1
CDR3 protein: CASSLETIDTQYF
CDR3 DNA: TGCGCCAGCAGCTTGGAAACCATAGATACGCAGTATTTT

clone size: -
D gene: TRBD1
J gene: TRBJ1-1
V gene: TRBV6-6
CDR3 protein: CASSSTEQGRNTEAFF
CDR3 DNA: TGTGCCAGCAGTTCTACTGAACAGGGGCGGAACACTGAAGCTTTCTTT

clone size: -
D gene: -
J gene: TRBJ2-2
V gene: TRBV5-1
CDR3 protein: CASRFGVLGGTGELFF
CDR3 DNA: TGCGCCAGCAGATTTGGGGTACTAGGAGGCACCGGGGAGCTGTTTTTT

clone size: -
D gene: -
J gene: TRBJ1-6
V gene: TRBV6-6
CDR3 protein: CASSPVRDSPLHF
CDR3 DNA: TGTGCCAGCAGCCCCGTCCGGGATTCACCCCTCCACTTT

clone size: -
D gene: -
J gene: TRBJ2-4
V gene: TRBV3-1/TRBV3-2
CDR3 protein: CASSVWDPICKKNIQYF
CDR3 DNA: TGTGCCAGCAGCGTCTGGGATCCCATTTGCAAAAAAAACATTCAGTACTTC

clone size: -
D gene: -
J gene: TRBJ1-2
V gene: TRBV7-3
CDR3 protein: CASSLTANYGYTF
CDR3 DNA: TGTGCCAGCAGCTTGACAGCTAACTATGGCTACACCTTC

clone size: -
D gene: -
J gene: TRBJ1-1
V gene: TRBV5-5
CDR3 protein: CASTRTENTEAFF
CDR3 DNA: TGTGCCAGCACCCGGACTGAGAACACTGAAGCTTTCTTT

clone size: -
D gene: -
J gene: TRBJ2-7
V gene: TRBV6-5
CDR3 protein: CASSLPGDSPREQYF
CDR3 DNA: TGTGCCAGCAGTCTACCGGGGGACAGCCCGCGGGAGCAGTACTTC

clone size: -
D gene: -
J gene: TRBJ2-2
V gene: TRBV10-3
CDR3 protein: CAIREGNTGELFF
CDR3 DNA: TGTGCCATCAGGGAGGGAAACACCGGGGAGCTGTTTTTT

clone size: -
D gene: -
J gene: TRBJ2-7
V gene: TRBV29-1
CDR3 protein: CSARMGVTYEQYF
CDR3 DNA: TGCAGCGCACGAATGGGGGTGACCTACGAGCAGTACTTC

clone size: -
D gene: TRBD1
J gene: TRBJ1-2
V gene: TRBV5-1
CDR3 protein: CASSYGTGSNGYTF
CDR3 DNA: TGCGCCAGCAGCTATGGGACAGGATCTAATGGCTACACCTTC

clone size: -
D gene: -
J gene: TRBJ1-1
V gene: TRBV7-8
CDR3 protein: CASSLGWQGGTEAFF
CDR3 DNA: TGTGCCAGCAGCTTAGGATGGCAGGGAGGCACTGAAGCTTTCTTT

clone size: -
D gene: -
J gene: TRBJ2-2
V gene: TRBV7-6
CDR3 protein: CASSRLDTGELFF
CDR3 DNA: TGTGCCAGCAGCCGACTAGACACCGGGGAGCTGTTTTTT

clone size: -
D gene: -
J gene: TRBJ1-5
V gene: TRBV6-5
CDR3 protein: CASSYEQEGQPQHF
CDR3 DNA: TGTGCCAGCAGTTACGAACAGGAGGGGCAGCCCCAGCATTTT

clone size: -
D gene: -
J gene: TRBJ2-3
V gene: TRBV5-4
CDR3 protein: CASSFKSVIDTQYF
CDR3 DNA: TGTGCCAGCAGCTTTAAAAGTGTTATAGATACGCAGTATTTT

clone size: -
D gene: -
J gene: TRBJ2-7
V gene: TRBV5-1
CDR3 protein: CAPTETYSYEQYF
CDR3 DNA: TGCGCCCCGACCGAGACTTACTCCTACGAGCAGTACTTC

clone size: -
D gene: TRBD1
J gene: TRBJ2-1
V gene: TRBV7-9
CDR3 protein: CASSPGQGADNEQFF
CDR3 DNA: TGTGCCAGCAGCCCGGGACAGGGGGCCGACAATGAGCAGTTCTTC

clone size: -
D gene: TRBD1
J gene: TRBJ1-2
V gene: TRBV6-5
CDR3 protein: CASSDRAGYGYTF
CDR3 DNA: TGTGCCAGCAGCGACAGGGCTGGCTATGGCTACACCTTC

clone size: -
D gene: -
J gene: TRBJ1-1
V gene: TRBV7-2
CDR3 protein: CASPTRRGTKAFF
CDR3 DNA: TGTGCCAGCCCCACCCGCAGGGGAACTAAAGCTTTCTTT

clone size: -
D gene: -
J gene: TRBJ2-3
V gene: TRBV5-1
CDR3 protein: CASSDPGGDTDTQYF
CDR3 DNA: TGCGCCAGCAGCGACCCTGGCGGGGACACAGATACGCAGTATTTT

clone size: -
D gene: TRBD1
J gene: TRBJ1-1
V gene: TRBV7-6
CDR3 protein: CASSKGQGVTEAFF
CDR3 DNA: TGTGCCAGCAGCAAAGGACAGGGGGTTACTGAAGCTTTCTTT

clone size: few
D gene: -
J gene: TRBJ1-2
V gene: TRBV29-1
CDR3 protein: CSVSGAYYGYTF
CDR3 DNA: TGCAGCGTTTCCGGGGCCTACTATGGCTACACCTTC

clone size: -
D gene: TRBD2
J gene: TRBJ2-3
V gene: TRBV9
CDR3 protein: CASSPGVAGLEDTQYF
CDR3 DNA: TGTGCCAGCAGCCCCGGGGTAGCGGGGCTCGAAGATACGCAGTATTTT

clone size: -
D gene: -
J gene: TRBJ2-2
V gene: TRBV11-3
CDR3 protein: CASSPQEAQNTGELFF
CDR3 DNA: TGTGCCAGCAGCCCTCAGGAAGCTCAGAACACCGGGGAGCTGTTTTTT

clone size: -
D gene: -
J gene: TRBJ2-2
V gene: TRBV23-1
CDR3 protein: CASRGLYTRELFF
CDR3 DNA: TGCGCCAGCAGGGGTCTTTACACCAGGGAGCTGTTTTTT

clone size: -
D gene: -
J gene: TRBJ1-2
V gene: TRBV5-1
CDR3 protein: CASSLGGGSYGYTF
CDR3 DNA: TGTGCCAGCAGCTTGGGAGGAGGTTCATATGGCTACACCTTC

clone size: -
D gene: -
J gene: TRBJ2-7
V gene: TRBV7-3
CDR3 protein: CASSLGAGSYYEQYF
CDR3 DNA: TGTGCCAGCAGCTTAGGGGCGGGCTCTTACTACGAGCAGTACTTC

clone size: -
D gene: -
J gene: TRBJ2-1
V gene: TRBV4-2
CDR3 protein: CASSQFHESSYNEQFF
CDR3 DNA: TGTGCCAGCAGCCAATTCCACGAGAGCTCCTACAATGAGCAATTCTTC

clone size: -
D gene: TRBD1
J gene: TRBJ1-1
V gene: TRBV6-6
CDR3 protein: CASIDRGNTEAFF
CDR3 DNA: TGTGCCAGCATTGACAGGGGGAACACTGAAGCTTTCTTT

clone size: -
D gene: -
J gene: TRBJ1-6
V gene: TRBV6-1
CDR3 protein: CASSSTGSNSPLHF
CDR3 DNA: TGTGCCAGCAGCTCCACAGGGAGTAATTCACCCCTCCACTTT

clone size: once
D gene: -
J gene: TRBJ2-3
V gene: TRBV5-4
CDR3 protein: CASSLYKTDTQYF
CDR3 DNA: TGTGCCAGCAGCTTGTACAAGACAGATACGCAGTATTTT

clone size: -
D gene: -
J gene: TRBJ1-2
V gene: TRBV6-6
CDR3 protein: CASSYWGDYTF
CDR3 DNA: TGTGCCAGCAGTTACTGGGGTGACTACACCTTC

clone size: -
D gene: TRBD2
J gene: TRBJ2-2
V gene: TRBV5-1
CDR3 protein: CASSFFGLAVNTGELFF
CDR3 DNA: TGCGCCAGCAGCTTTTTTGGACTAGCGGTTAACACCGGGGAGCTGTTTTTT

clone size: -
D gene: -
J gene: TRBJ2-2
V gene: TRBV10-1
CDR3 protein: CASTGPSNTGELFF
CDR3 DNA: TGCGCCAGCACCGGCCCTTCGAACACCGGGGAGCTGTTTTTT

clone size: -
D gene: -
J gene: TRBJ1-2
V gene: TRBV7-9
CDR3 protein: CASSPEGAYGYTF
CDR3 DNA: TGTGCCAGCAGCCCGGAAGGTGCTTATGGCTACACCTTC

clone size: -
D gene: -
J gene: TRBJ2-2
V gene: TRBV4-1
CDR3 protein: CASSQIRETSNTGELFF
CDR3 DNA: TGCGCCAGCAGCCAAATAAGGGAGACATCGAACACCGGGGAGCTGTTTTTT

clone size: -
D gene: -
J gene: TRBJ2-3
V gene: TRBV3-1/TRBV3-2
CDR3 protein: CASSQEQVTDTQYF
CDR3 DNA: TGTGCCAGCAGCCAAGAACAGGTCACAGATACGCAGTATTTT

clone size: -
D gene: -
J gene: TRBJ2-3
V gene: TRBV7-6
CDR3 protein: CASSVTDTQYF
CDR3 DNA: TGTGCCAGCAGCGTGACAGATACGCAGTATTTT

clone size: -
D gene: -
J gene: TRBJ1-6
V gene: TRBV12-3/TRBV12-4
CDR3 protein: CASSWGYNSPLHF
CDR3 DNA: TGTGCCAGCAGTTGGGGGTATAATTCACCCCTCCACTTT

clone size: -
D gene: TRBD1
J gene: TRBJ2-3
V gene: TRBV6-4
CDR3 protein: CASSDSPGGQGTDTQYF
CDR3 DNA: TGTGCCAGCAGTGACTCCCCAGGGGGACAGGGCACAGATACGCAGTATTTT

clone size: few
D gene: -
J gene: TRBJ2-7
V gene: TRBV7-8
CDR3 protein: CASSLAGTLSYEQYF
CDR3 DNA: TGTGCCAGCAGCTTAGCGGGGACACTATCCTACGAGCAGTACTTC

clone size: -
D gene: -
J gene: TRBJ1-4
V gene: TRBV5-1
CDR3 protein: CASSLAYGGINEKLFF
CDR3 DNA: TGCGCCAGCAGCTTGGCCTACGGGGGCATTAATGAAAAACTGTTTTTT

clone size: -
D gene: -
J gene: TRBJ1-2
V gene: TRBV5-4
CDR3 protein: CASSPRGYGYTF
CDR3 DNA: TGTGCCAGCAGTCCGCGGGGGTATGGCTACACCTTC

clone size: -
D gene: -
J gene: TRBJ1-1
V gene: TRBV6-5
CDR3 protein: CASSYRRGQGEAFF
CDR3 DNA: TGTGCCAGCAGCTACCGACGCGGGCAGGGTGAAGCTTTCTTT

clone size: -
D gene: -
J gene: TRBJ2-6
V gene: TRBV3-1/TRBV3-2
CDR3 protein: CASSQESRRSGANVLTF
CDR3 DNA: TGTGCCAGCAGCCAAGAGTCGCGCCGCTCTGGGGCCAACGTCCTGACTTTC

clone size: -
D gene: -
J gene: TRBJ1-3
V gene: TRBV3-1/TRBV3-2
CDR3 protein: CASSRATNTIYF
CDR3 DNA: TGTGCCAGCAGCCGGGCCACCAACACTATATATTTT

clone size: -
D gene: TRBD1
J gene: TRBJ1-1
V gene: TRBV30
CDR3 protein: CAWSGTGYNTEAFF
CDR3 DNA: TGTGCCTGGAGTGGGACAGGGTATAACACTGAAGCTTTCTTT

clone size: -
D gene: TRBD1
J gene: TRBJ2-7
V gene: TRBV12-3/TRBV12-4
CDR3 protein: CASSRNRGYEQYF
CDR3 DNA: TGTGCCAGCAGCCGAAACAGGGGATACGAGCAGTACTTC

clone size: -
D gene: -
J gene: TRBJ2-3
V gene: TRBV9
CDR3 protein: CASSPGTGLSTDTQYF
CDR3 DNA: TGTGCCAGCAGCCCGGGGACGGGGCTGAGTACAGATACGCAGTATTTT

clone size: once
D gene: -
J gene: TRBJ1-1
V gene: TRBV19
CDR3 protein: CASNINQRTEAFF
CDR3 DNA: TGTGCCAGTAATATCAACCAGCGAACTGAAGCTTTCTTT

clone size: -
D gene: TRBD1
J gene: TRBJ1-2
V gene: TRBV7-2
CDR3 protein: CASSGRDRGSGYTF
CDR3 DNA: TGTGCCAGCAGCGGCAGGGACAGGGGGAGCGGCTACACCTTC